This is a list of T cell receptor beta chains from one sample in a study of blood T cell repertoires in COVID-19. Sequencing was performed with immunoSEQ multiplex PCR; in TCRdb, only in-frame clones are kept and a portion is missing. The table shows over 50,000 clones, with 85% occurring only once. Sequencing used peripheral blood. All receptors come from a human donor in a cohort sampled during active COVID-19. CDR3s include the opening cysteine and the closing phenylalanine or tryptophan. The D gene is left open where the match is weak. Size tells how often a clone was seen (once, few, many) or the class of an expanded clone, and some rows leave it out.

>.|TRBJ2-2|TRBV19|.
CASSPLADTGELFF
TGTGCCAGTAGTCCCCTGGCCGACACCGGGGAGCTGTTTTTT
>.|TRBJ2-1|TRBV4-3|TRBD2
CASSPGLADYNEQFF
TGCGCCAGCAGCCCAGGACTAGCGGACTACAATGAGCAGTTCTTC
>few|TRBJ2-2|TRBV5-1|.
CASSLEGPGELFF
TGCGCCAGCAGCTTGGAGGGGCCCGGGGAGCTGTTTTTT
>.|TRBJ2-5|TRBV9|.
CASSPQGETQYF
TGTGCCAGCAGCCCCCAGGGGGAGACCCAGTACTTC
>.|TRBJ2-1|TRBV7-3|.
CASSGPGAYNEQFF
TGTGCCAGCAGCGGTCCAGGGGCTTACAATGAGCAGTTCTTC
>.|TRBJ2-7|TRBV6-6|TRBD2
CASRRLAGGYEQYF
TGTGCCAGCAGGCGACTAGCGGGAGGTTACGAGCAGTACTTC
>.|TRBJ1-3|TRBV27|.
CASSSGQWDNTIYF
TGTGCCAGCAGTTCGGGACAATGGGATAACACCATATATTTT
>.|TRBJ1-5|TRBV5-4|TRBD1
CASSLGGTGGNQPQHF
TGTGCCAGCAGCTTGGGGGGGACAGGGGGTAACCAGCCCCAGCATTTT
>.|TRBJ2-5|TRBV27|TRBD1
CASTPLPPTGQETQYF
TGTGCCAGCACCCCACTCCCGCCGACAGGGCAAGAGACCCAGTACTTC
>once|TRBJ2-1|TRBV19|TRBD2
CASSGSSSGALNEQFF
TGTGCCAGTAGTGGATCCTCTAGCGGCGCTTTAAATGAGCAGTTCTTC
>.|TRBJ2-1|TRBV19|.
CASSIGVGRHNEQFF
TGTGCCAGTAGTATTGGCGTAGGCAGGCACAATGAGCAGTTCTTC
>.|TRBJ1-4|TRBV27|.
CASSPYRGGVNEKLFF
TGTGCCAGCAGTCCCTATCGGGGGGGGGTTAATGAAAAACTGTTTTTT
>few|TRBJ1-5|TRBV7-8|.
CASGVGGGNQPQHF
TGTGCCAGCGGAGTGGGGGGAGGGAATCAGCCCCAGCATTTT
>.|TRBJ2-2|TRBV4-3|.
CASSQESPAVINTGELFF
TGCGCCAGCAGCCAAGAGTCCCCAGCGGTAATCAACACCGGGGAGCTGTTTTTT
>.|TRBJ1-5|TRBV4-1|.
CASSQEPVSNQPQHF
TGCGCCAGCAGCCAAGAGCCAGTTAGCAATCAGCCCCAGCATTTT
>.|TRBJ2-3|TRBV5-4|TRBD2
CASSGRTSWGTDTQYF
TGTGCCAGCAGCGGCCGGACTAGCTGGGGCACAGATACGCAGTATTTT
>few|TRBJ2-7|TRBV11-2|TRBD1
CASSTGQSYEQYF
TGTGCCAGCAGCACGGGACAGAGCTACGAGCAGTACTTC
>.|TRBJ1-4|TRBV2|TRBD1
CAATGGVTNEKLFF
TGTGCCGCTACAGGGGGGGTTACTAATGAAAAACTGTTTTTT
>.|TRBJ2-7|TRBV5-4|TRBD2
CASSPPSGSTPDEQYF
TGTGCCAGCAGCCCCCCTAGCGGGAGTACTCCTGACGAGCAGTACTTC
>medium-sized|TRBJ2-1|TRBV7-8|.
CASSLAVGEQFF
TGTGCCAGCAGCTTAGCGGTCGGTGAGCAGTTCTTC
>.|TRBJ1-1|TRBV6-5|TRBD1
CASRSGTAGNTEAFF
TGTGCCAGCAGGTCCGGGACAGCGGGGAACACTGAAGCTTTCTTT
>.|TRBJ1-1|TRBV6-5|.
CASSYSETAQAEAFF
TGTGCCAGCAGTTACTCCGAGACAGCTCAGGCTGAAGCTTTCTTT
>.|TRBJ2-5|TRBV9|TRBD2
CASSVAQGPSGETQYF
TGTGCCAGCAGCGTAGCCCAGGGACCTAGCGGGGAGACCCAGTACTTC
>.|TRBJ2-7|TRBV5-5|.
CASSLTGNSYEQYF
TGTGCCAGCAGCTTGACAGGCAACTCCTACGAGCAGTACTTC
>.|TRBJ2-3|TRBV7-9|TRBD2
CASSLISGSTDTQYF
TGTGCCAGCAGCCTGATTAGCGGGAGCACAGATACGCAGTATTTT
>.|TRBJ2-7|TRBV29-1|TRBD2
CSVGGSGNSYEQYF
TGCAGCGTTGGGGGTAGCGGGAACTCCTACGAGCAGTACTTC
>.|TRBJ2-3|TRBV5-4|.
CASSPTGSTDTQYF
TGTGCCAGCAGCCCGACGGGGAGCACAGATACGCAGTATTTT
>few|TRBJ2-2|TRBV12-3/TRBV12-4|.
CASTARGVGELFF
TGTGCCAGCACCGCCAGGGGGGTGGGGGAGCTGTTTTTT
>.|TRBJ1-1|TRBV7-9|.
CASSLTGNMNTEAFF
TGTGCCAGCAGCCTTACAGGGAACATGAACACTGAAGCTTTCTTT
>once|TRBJ2-1|TRBV2|.
CASSDSAGSYNEQFF
TGTGCCAGCAGTGATTCGGCAGGTTCCTACAATGAGCAGTTCTTC
>.|TRBJ1-1|TRBV5-1|.
CASSLWDLNTEAFF
TGCGCCAGCAGCTTGTGGGACTTGAACACTGAAGCTTTCTTT
>.|TRBJ2-7|TRBV7-2|.
CASTQVSYEQYF
TGTGCCAGCACCCAGGTCTCCTACGAGCAGTACTTC
>.|TRBJ1-5|TRBV12-3/TRBV12-4|.
CASSSWEDQPQHF
TGTGCCAGCAGTTCCTGGGAGGATCAGCCCCAGCATTTT
>.|TRBJ2-5|TRBV7-2|.
CASSLGGTSQETQYF
TGTGCCAGCAGCTTAGGGGGGACTTCTCAAGAGACCCAGTACTTC
>.|TRBJ2-7|TRBV6-5|TRBD1
CASRTRDRGPEQYF
TGTGCCAGCAGAACCCGGGACAGGGGGCCTGAGCAGTACTTC
>.|TRBJ2-6|TRBV19|.
CASSKEDSGANVLTF
TGTGCCAGTAGCAAGGAGGATTCTGGGGCCAACGTCCTGACTTTC
>.|TRBJ2-1|TRBV5-1|TRBD2
CASSLAGGTYNEQFF
TGCGCCAGCAGCTTGGCGGGAGGCACCTACAATGAGCAGTTCTTC
>.|TRBJ2-1|TRBV19|TRBD2
CASSRLTSGIGGSYNEQFF
TGTGCCAGTAGCCGTCTTACTAGCGGGATAGGAGGCTCCTACAATGAGCAGTTCTTC
>.|TRBJ2-7|TRBV27|.
CASSSGSGVGSYEQYF
TGTGCCAGCAGTTCGGGATCAGGGGTCGGTTCCTACGAGCAGTACTTC
>.|TRBJ2-1|TRBV18|TRBD1
CASSPIRQGVGNEQFF
TGTGCCAGCTCCCCTATCCGACAGGGGGTCGGCAATGAGCAGTTCTTC
>.|TRBJ1-1|TRBV19|.
CASTGMNTEAFF
TGTGCCAGTACGGGTATGAACACTGAAGCTTTCTTT
>.|TRBJ2-7|TRBV20-1|.
CSARVEGQQYF
TGCAGTGCTAGAGTAGAGGGTCAGCAGTACTTC
>.|TRBJ2-5|TRBV28|TRBD2
CASSSSGKYQETQYF
TGTGCCAGCAGTTCTAGCGGGAAGTACCAAGAGACCCAGTACTTC
>once|TRBJ1-6|TRBV28|.
CASTPRNNSPLHF
TGTGCCAGCACCCCCAGGAATAATTCACCCCTCCACTTT
>.|TRBJ2-1|TRBV7-9|TRBD2
CASTQIGREAVNEQFF
TGTGCCAGCACCCAAATCGGGCGGGAGGCCGTCAATGAGCAGTTCTTC
>.|TRBJ2-6|TRBV18|.
CASSPPWGLVMGYGANVLTF
TGTGCCAGCTCACCACCGTGGGGGCTTGTGATGGGCTATGGGGCCAACGTCCTGACTTTC
>.|TRBJ1-1|TRBV7-3|.
CASSSGGGASEAFF
TGTGCCAGCAGCTCCGGTGGAGGGGCTTCTGAAGCTTTCTTT
>.|TRBJ2-3|TRBV9|TRBD2
CASSPTSGSTDTQYF
TGTGCCAGCAGCCCGACTAGCGGTAGCACAGATACGCAGTATTTT
>.|TRBJ2-1|TRBV27|.
CASSFEGGSDYNEQFF
TGTGCCAGCAGCTTCGAAGGGGGTTCGGACTACAATGAGCAGTTCTTC
>.|TRBJ2-7|TRBV2|.
CASSQGQGVTRYYF
TGTGCCAGCAGTCAAGGGCAGGGAGTGACTAGGTATTACTTC